This paragraph reports one T cell receptor (beta chain). Profiling relied on immunoSEQ multiplex PCR, and the TCRdb table lists in-frame clones only, not all of them. The table shows roughly 300,000 clones, with around 89% occurring only once. This CDR3 has 14 residues. Between the trimmed V and J ends, which lost 6 bases and 3 bases, there was a span of 14 bases. Germline loops: CDR1 MNHEY, CDR2 SVGAGI. These data come from a study of Ad26.COV2.S vaccination and SARS-CoV-2 variants. Overall study context: Participants got Ad26.COV2.S intramuscularly, once or twice 56 days apart.

Treatment: roughly 20 received Ad26.COV2.S at low or high dose, single or two shots; 5 received placebo; per-sample allocation not given. Sampling was done on day 63 after the first vaccine or placebo injection. This chain uses TRBV6-5 with TRBJ2-5, with D possibly TRBD2 on 5 matching bases. The specimen comprised peripheral blood, sampled in a trial of Ad26.COV2.S vaccine versus placebo. This clonotype was obtained from a person aged 18-60 years who received the Ad26.COV2.S COVID-19 vaccine or a placebo. The CDR3 loop is CASSHRDPKETQYF. The CDR3 DNA follows: TGTGCCAGCAGCCACCGGGATCCTAAAGAGACCCAGTACTTC.